These 10 T cell receptor beta chains were sequenced from one sample in a study of blood T cell repertoires in COVID-19. Method: immunoSEQ multiplex PCR; TCRdb's copy keeps in-frame clones and lacks some. The repertoire holds over 200,000 clones, with about 93% as singletons. Sequences were obtained from peripheral blood. All receptors come from a man aged 60 to 75 with COVID-19, enrolled during active disease.

The chain employs TRBV21-1 and TRBJ1-5; TRBD1 is taken as the D call from the table, unchecked against the DNA. TRBV21-1 represents a pseudogene. The CDR3 sequence is 18 residues long. The CDR3 sequence is CASSKEATGMTVDQPQHF. The CDR3 region has the DNA TGTGCCAGCAGCAAAGAAGCCACAGGAATGACCGTGGATCAGCCCCAGCATTTT.

This chain links TRBV24-1 with TRBJ1-3; D gene uncertain. The CDR3 length is 13 residues. Trimming removed 7 bases from V and 2 bases from J, with 8 bases in between. Germline loops: CDR1 KGHDR, CDR2 SFDVKD. The chain's CDR3 is CATSSSAGNTIYF. The CDR3 bases are TGTGCCACCAGCTCGAGCGCTGGAAACACCATATATTTT.

This clone occurred once. This chain uses TRBV5-4 with TRBJ1-1; a possible D gene is TRBD1 (5 bases). Germline V gene sequence: CDR1 SGHNT, CDR2 YYREEE (reference sequence). This CDR3 spans 14 amino acids. The V end was cut by 5 bases, the J end by 0 bases, with 11 bases between. CDR3: CASRSATVNTEAFF. The DNA of the CDR3 is TGTGCCAGCAGGAGCGCGACAGTGAACACTGAAGCTTTCTTT.

The chain has TRBV19 and TRBJ2-7; 7 nucleotides match TRBD1. Germline CDR1 is LNHDA and CDR2 is SQIVND (reference sequence). V was pared by 6 bases and J by 1 base, with 9 bases of the junction left unmatched. The CDR3 spans 15 residues. This CDR3 reads CASSPGKGASYEQYF. The CDR3 DNA reads as TGTGCCAGTAGCCCCGGGAAGGGGGCATCCTACGAGCAGTACTTC.

The chain carries TRBV30 and TRBJ2-3; no firm D call. The germline gives CDR1 GTSNPN, CDR2 SVGIG (reference sequence). The CDR3 is 14 residues long. V lost 0 bases and J lost 0, with 7 bases in between. DNA for the CDR3: TGTGCCTGGAGTGTATCCTTTAGCACAGATACGCAGTATTTT. This sequence encodes CAWSVSFSTDTQYF.

The chain carries TRBV5-1 and TRBJ2-1; 13 nucleotides match TRBD2. The junction had 10 bases not matched to a gene; V was cut back by 3 bases and J by 7 bases. Germline CDR1 is SGHRS and CDR2 is YFSETQ. This CDR3 is 17 amino acids long. CDR3 amino acids: CASSWDPGTSGINEQFF. In nucleotides, the CDR3 is TGCGCCAGCAGCTGGGACCCCGGGACTAGCGGGATAAATGAGCAGTTCTTC. Looking up the rest from reference TRBV5-1 and TRBJ2-1 gives the full variable domain: KAGVTQTPRYLIKTRGQQVTLSCSPISGHRSVSWYQQTPGQGLQFLFEYFSETQRNKGNFPGRFSGRQFSNSRSEMNVSTLELGDSALYLCASSWDPGTSGINEQFFGPGTRLTVL.

This chain uses TRBV4-1 with TRBJ2-1, with 14 positions matching TRBD2. After removal of 3 bases from V and 3 bases from J, the junction contained 10 bases not matched to a gene. The germline gives CDR1 MGHRA, CDR2 YSYEKL. The CDR3 is made up of 19 amino acids. DNA for the CDR3: TGCGCCAGCAGCCACAATATGGGACTAGCGGGGGCCAGCTACAATGAGCAGTTCTTC. This gives the protein CASSHNMGLAGASYNEQFF.

The chain employs TRBV30 and TRBJ2-7; the D is unclear. Germline-derived CDR1 and CDR2 are GTSNPN and SVGIG (reference sequence). Trimming pared 0 bases from V and 5 bases from J, leaving 11 bases between. The CDR3 covers 13 residues. CDR3 loop: CAWSVTGLHEQYF. For the CDR3, the DNA is TGTGCCTGGAGTGTAACGGGTCTCCACGAGCAGTACTTC.

This CDR3 is CASSPLGTSYGEQYF. CDR3 nucleotide sequence: TGTGCCAGCAGCCCCCTCGGGACATCCTACGGCGAGCAGTACTTC. This rearrangement joins TRBV9 to TRBJ2-7, with D tentatively TRBD1 (6 bases). The CDR3 runs to 15 residues. V was trimmed by 4 bases and J by 6 bases, leaving 20 bases between them. The germline V gene encodes CDR1 SGDLS and CDR2 YYNGEE.

V is TRBV18 and J is TRBJ2-1; 12 bases line up with TRBD1. In germline, CDR1 is KGHSH, CDR2 LQKENI. V lost 3 bases, J lost 8 bases, and 2 bases stayed unmatched. The CDR3 covers 14 residues. This chain's CDR3 is CASSPGTGGDEQFF. The CDR3 region has the DNA TGTGCCAGCTCACCGGGGACAGGGGGCGATGAGCAGTTCTTC.